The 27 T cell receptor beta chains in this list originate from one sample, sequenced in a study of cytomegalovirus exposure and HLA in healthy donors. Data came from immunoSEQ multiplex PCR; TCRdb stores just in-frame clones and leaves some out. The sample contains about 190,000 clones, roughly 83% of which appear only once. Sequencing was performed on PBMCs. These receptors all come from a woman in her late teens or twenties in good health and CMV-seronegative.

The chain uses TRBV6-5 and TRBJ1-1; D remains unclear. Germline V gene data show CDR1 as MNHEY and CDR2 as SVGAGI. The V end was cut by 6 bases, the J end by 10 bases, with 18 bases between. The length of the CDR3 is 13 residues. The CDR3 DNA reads TGTGCCAGCAGCCATCCGGAGGCTATACGAGCTTTCTTT. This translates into CASSHPEAIRAFF.

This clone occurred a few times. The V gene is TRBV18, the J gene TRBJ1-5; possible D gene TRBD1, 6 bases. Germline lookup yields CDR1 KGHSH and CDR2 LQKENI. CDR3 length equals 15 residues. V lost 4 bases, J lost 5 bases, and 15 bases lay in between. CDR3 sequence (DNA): TGTGCCAGCTCACTTGACGGAGGACAGTATCAGCCCCAGCATTTT. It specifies CASSLDGGQYQPQHF.

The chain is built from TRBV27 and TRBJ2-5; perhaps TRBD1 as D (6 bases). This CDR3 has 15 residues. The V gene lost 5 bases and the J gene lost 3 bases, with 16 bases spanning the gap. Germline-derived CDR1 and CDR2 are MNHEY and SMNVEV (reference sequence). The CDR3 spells CASSPQGLGEETQYF. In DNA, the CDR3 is TGTGCCAGCAGTCCCCAGGGGCTAGGGGAAGAGACCCAGTACTTC.

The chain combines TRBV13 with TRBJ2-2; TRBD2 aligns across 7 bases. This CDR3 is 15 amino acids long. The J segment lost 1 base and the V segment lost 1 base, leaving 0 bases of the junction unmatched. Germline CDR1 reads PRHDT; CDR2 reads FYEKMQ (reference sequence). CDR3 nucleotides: TGTGCCAGCAGCTTAGCGGGGGGGAACACCGGGGAGCTGTTTTTT. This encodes CASSLAGGNTGELFF.

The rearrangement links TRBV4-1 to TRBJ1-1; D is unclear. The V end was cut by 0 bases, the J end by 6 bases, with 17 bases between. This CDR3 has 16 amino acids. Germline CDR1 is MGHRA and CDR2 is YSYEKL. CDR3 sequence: CASSQDRKRHQAEAFF. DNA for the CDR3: TGCGCCAGCAGCCAAGATCGTAAAAGGCACCAGGCTGAAGCTTTCTTT.

The CDR3: CASSLGEGTEAFF. The CDR3 nucleotides are TGCGCCAGCAGCTTGGGTGAGGGCACTGAAGCTTTCTTT. The chain uses TRBV5-1 and TRBJ1-1; unclear D gene. This CDR3 comprises 13 residues. Deletions cut 0 bases from V and 4 bases from J, with 7 bases between. CDR1 is SGHRS and CDR2 is YFSETQ in the germline V gene.

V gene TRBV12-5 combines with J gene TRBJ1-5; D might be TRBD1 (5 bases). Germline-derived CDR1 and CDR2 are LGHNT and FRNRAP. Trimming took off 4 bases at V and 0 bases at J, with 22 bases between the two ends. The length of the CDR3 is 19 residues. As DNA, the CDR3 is TGTGCTAGTGGTTCCTCTGGACATGCTGCGTCTATTAGCAATCAGCCCCAGCATTTT. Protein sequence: CASGSSGHAASISNQPQHF.

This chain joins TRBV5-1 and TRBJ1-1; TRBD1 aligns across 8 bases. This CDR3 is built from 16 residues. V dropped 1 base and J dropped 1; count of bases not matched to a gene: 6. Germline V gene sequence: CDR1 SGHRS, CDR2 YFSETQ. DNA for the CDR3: TGCGCCAGCAGCTTGATTACAGGGGGAGGGAACACTGAAGCTTTCTTT. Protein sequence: CASSLITGGGNTEAFF.

The CDR3 nucleotides read TGTGCCTGGAGTACTCAATACGGGACAGCAAACACCATATATTTT. It encodes CAWSTQYGTANTIYF. The rearrangement links TRBV30 to TRBJ1-3, with 7 bases fitting TRBD1. From germline, CDR1 is GTSNPN and CDR2 SVGIG (reference sequence). The V segment lost 2 bases and the J segment 6 bases; nucleotides outside the gene matches: 10. This CDR3 region has 15 residues.

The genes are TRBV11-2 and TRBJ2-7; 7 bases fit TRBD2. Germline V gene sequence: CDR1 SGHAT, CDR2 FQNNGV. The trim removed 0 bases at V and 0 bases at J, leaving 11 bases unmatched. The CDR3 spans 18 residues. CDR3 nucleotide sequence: TGTGCCAGCAGCTTAGAACGGGGACGGCGGGAGAGCTCCTACGAGCAGTACTTC. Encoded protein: CASSLERGRRESSYEQYF.

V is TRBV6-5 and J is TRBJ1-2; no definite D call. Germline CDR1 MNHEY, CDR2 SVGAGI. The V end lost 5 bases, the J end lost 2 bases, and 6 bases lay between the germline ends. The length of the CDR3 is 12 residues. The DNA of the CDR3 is TGTGCCAGCAGTCCCGGGAACTATGGCTACACCTTC. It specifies CASSPGNYGYTF.

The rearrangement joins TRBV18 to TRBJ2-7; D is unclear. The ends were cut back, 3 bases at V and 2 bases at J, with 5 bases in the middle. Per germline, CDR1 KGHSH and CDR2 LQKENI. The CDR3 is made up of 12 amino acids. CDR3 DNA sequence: TGTGCCAGCTCACCGACACCCTACGAGCAGTACTTC. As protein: CASSPTPYEQYF. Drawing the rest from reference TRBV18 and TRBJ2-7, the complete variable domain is NAGVMQNPRHLVRRRGQEARLRCSPMKGHSHVYWYRQLPEEGLKFMVYLQKENIIDESGMPKERFSAEFPKEGPSILRIQQVVRGDSAAYFCASSPTPYEQYFGPGTRLTVT.

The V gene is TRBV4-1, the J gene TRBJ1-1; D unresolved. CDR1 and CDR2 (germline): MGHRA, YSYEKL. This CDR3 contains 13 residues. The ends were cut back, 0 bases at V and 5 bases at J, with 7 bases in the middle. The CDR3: CASSQDGRTEAFF. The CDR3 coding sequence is TGCGCCAGCAGCCAAGATGGGAGGACTGAAGCTTTCTTT.

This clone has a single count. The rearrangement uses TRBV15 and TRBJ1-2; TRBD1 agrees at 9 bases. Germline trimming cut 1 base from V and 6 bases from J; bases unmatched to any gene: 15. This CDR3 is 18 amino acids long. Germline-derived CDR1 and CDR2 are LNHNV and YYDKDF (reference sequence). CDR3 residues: CATSRGRVGAGTGHGYTF. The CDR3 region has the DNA TGTGCCACCAGCAGAGGGCGTGTGGGGGCCGGGACAGGGCATGGCTACACCTTC.

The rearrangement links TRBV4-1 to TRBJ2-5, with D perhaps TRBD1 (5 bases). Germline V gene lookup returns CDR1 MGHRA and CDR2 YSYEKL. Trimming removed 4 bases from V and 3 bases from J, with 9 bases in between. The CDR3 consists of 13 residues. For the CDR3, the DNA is TGCGCCAGCAGCCGGGGCCCGAAAGAGACCCAGTACTTC. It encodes CASSRGPKETQYF.

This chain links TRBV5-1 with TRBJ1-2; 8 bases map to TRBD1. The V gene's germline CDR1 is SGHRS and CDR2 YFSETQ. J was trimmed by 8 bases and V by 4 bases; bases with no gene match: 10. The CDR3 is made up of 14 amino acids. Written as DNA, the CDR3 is TGCGCCAGCAGCATAGACAGGGGCGGTGGAGGCTACACCTTC. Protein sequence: CASSIDRGGGGYTF.

CDR3 sequence: CASSLRFATSGGADTQYF. The CDR3 DNA is TGTGCCAGCAGCTTAAGGTTCGCGACTAGCGGGGGGGCAGATACGCAGTATTTT. This sequence joins TRBV7-9 and TRBJ2-3, with 14 bases aligning to TRBD2. Germline trimming cut 2 bases from V and 4 bases from J; bases unmatched to any gene: 8. Germline values: CDR1 SEHNR, CDR2 FQNEAQ (reference sequence). This CDR3 has 18 residues.

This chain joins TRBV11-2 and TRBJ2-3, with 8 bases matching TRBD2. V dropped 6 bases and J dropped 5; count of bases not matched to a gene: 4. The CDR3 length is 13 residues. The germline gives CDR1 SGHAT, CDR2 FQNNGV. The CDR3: CASSSGVRDTQYF. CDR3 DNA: TGTGCCAGCAGTAGCGGGGTAAGAGATACGCAGTATTTT. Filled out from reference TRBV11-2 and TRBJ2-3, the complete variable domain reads EAGVAQSPRYKIIEKRQSVAFWCNPISGHATLYWYQQILGQGPKLLIQFQNNGVVDDSQLPKDRFSAERLKGVDSTLKIQPAKLEDSAVYLCASSSGVRDTQYFGPGTRLTVL.

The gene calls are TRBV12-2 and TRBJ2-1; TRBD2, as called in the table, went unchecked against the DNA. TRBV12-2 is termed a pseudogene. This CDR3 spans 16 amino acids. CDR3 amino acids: CASRLALAGGPDEQFF. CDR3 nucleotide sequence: TGTGCAAGTCGCTTAGCTCTAGCGGGAGGGCCCGATGAGCAGTTCTTC.

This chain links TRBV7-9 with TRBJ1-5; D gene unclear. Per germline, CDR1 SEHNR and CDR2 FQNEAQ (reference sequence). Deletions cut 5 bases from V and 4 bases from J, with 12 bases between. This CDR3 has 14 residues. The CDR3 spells CASSPAAGNQPQHF. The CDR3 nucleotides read TGTGCCAGCAGCCCCGCCGCGGGTAATCAGCCCCAGCATTTT.

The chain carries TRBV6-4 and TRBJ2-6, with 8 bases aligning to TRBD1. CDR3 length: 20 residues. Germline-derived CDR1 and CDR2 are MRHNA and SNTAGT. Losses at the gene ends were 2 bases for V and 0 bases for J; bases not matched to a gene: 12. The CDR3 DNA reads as TGTGCCAGCAGTGACGGGTCAGGGGGCAGCCTACACTCTGGGGCCAACGTCCTGACTTTC. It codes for CASSDGSGGSLHSGANVLTF.

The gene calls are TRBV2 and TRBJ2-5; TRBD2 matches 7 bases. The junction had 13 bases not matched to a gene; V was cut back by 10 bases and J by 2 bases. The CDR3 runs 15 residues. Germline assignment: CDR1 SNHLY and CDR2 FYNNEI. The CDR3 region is CAKTAAGVKQETQYF. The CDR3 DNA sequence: TGTGCCAAAACGGCGGCGGGAGTAAAACAAGAGACCCAGTACTTC.

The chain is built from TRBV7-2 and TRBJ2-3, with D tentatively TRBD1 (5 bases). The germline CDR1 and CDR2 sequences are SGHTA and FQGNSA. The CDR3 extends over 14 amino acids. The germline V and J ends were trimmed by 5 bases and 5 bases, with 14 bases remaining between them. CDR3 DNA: TGTGCCAGCAGCGCGGACCAGGGAAGAGATACGCAGTATTTT. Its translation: CASSADQGRDTQYF.

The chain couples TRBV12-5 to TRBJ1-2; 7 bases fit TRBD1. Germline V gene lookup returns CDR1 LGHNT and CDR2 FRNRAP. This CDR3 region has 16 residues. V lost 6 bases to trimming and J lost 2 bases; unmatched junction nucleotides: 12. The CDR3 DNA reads TGTGCTAGTGGCCCGCATTATGACAGGGACAACTATGGCTACACCTTC. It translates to CASGPHYDRDNYGYTF.

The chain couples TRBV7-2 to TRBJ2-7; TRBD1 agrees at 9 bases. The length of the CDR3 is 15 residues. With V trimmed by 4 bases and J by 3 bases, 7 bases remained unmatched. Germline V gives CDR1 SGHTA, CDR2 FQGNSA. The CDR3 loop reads CASSSGDRAYYEQYF. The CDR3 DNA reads TGTGCCAGCAGCTCCGGGGACAGGGCATACTACGAGCAGTACTTC.

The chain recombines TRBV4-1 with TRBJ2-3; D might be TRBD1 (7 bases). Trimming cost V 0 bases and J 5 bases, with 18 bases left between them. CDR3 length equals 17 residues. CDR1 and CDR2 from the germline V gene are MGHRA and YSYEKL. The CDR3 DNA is TGCGCCAGCAGCCAAGATCTTCCAGGGGGGAGCGGAGATACGCAGTATTTT. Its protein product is CASSQDLPGGSGDTQYF.

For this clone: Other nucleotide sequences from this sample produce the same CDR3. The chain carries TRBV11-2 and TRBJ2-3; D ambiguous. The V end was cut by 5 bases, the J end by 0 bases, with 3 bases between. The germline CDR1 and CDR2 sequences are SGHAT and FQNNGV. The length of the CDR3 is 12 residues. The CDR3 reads CASSPSTDTQYF. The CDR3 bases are TGTGCCAGCAGCCCTAGCACAGATACGCAGTATTTT.